Each of the 21 T cell receptor beta chains below was sequenced from the same sample in a study of cytomegalovirus exposure and HLA in healthy donors. The protocol was immunoSEQ multiplex PCR, while the TCRdb copy is restricted to in-frame clones and leaves out a portion. The sample holds more than 80,000 clones, roughly 96% seen once. The sample comprised PBMCs. These receptor sequences come from a woman in her late teens or twenties in good health and CMV-seronegative.

This sequence joins TRBV6-6 and TRBJ1-6, with 7 positions matching TRBD1. The germline gives CDR1 MNHNY, CDR2 SVGAGI (reference sequence). Losses at the gene ends were 3 bases for V and 10 bases for J; bases not matched to a gene: 6. CDR3 size: 14 residues. The CDR3 DNA reads as TGTGCCAGCAGTTATGAGGGGGCCGGGTCACCCCTCCACTTT. Protein product: CASSYEGAGSPLHF.

The chain uses TRBV28 and TRBJ2-5; 9 positions agree with TRBD1. V shed 7 bases, J shed 2 bases, and the junction held 8 bases outside the gene matches. In germline, CDR1 is MDHEN, CDR2 SYDVKM. The CDR3 contains 15 residues. Written as DNA, the CDR3 is TGTGCCAGCAACAGACAGGGGGGCTTACAAGAGACCCAGTACTTC. Translating it yields CASNRQGGLQETQYF.

The chain uses TRBV6-5 and TRBJ2-7, with 11 nucleotides matching TRBD2. Germline-derived CDR1 and CDR2 are MNHEY and SVGAGI. V shed 6 bases, J shed 3 bases, and the junction held 7 bases outside the gene matches. The CDR3 totals 15 residues. The DNA of the CDR3 is TGTGCCAGCAGCGCCGGGACTAGCGGTTACTACGAGCAGTACTTC. Translation: CASSAGTSGYYEQYF.

The CDR3 DNA is TGTGCCAGTAGCCGTCGATCATACTCAGAGACCCAGTACTTC. Its translation is CASSRRSYSETQYF. The chain recombines TRBV19 with TRBJ2-5; no definite D call. The V gene's germline CDR1 is LNHDA and CDR2 SQIVND (reference sequence). The CDR3 spans 14 residues. The V and J ends lost 6 bases and 4 bases respectively, with 15 bases between them. Variable domain in full (rest from reference TRBV19 and TRBJ2-5): DGGITQSPKYLFRKEGQNVTLSCEQNLNHDAMYWYRQDPGQGLRLIYYSQIVNDFQKGDIAEGYSVSREKKESFPLTVTSAQKNPTAFYLCASSRRSYSETQYFGPGTRLLVL.

The chain recombines TRBV18 with TRBJ1-1, with TRBD1 matching over 8 bases. This CDR3 region has 13 residues. V lost 8 bases to trimming and J lost 3 bases; unmatched junction nucleotides: 5. CDR1 is KGHSH and CDR2 is LQKENI in the germline V gene. The CDR3 DNA is TGTGCCAGCAAGGGACAGGAGGACACTGAAGCTTTCTTT. This gives the protein CASKGQEDTEAFF.

This chain links TRBV6-1 with TRBJ2-7, with 9 bases fitting TRBD1. Germline lookup yields CDR1 MNHNS and CDR2 SASEGT. Losses at the gene ends were 7 bases for V and 5 bases for J; bases not matched to a gene: 12. CDR3 length: 15 residues. This chain's CDR3 is CASTQGGQGGHEQYF. CDR3 nucleotides: TGTGCCAGCACCCAAGGGGGACAGGGAGGCCACGAGCAGTACTTC.

This clone was recorded a few times. The chain has TRBV10-1 and TRBJ2-3, with D uncertain. The CDR3 sequence is 16 residues long. V was shortened by 3 bases and J by 1 base, with 14 bases between the two germline ends. CDR1 and CDR2 from the germline V gene are WNHNN and SYGVQD (reference sequence). Here the CDR3 DNA reads TGCGCCAGCAGTGATAGCCAGTCCCATGGCACAGATACGCAGTATTTT. It yields the protein CASSDSQSHGTDTQYF.

The V call is TRBV5-6, the J call TRBJ1-5, with D hard to call. From germline, CDR1 is SGHDT and CDR2 YYEEEE. The CDR3 loop spans 14 amino acids. V was shortened by 0 bases and J by 7 bases, with 11 bases between the two germline ends. The CDR3: CASSLGLSDQPQHF. CDR3 DNA sequence: TGTGCCAGCAGCTTGGGGCTAAGCGACCAGCCCCAGCATTTT.

A few counts support this clone. The CDR3, as DNA: TGTGCCAGCAGGGCCGGGGTTTACGAGCAGTACTTC. This translates into CASRAGVYEQYF. The chain carries TRBV6-5 and TRBJ2-7; the D gene is possibly TRBD2 (5 bases). Per the germline V gene, CDR1 is MNHEY and CDR2 is SVGAGI. V lost 6 bases and J 4 bases, leaving 10 bases between the germline ends. CDR3 length: 12 amino acids.

The rearrangement uses TRBV5-6 and TRBJ2-4; D unclear. The CDR3 covers 14 residues. V lost 2 bases and J 0 bases, leaving 6 bases between the germline ends. CDR1 and CDR2 (germline): SGHDT, YYEEEE. The CDR3 here is CASSFLLAKNIQYF. For the CDR3, the DNA is TGTGCCAGCAGCTTCCTACTAGCCAAAAACATTCAGTACTTC.

The chain couples TRBV6-1 to TRBJ2-5; D not resolved. The V gene's germline CDR1 is MNHNS and CDR2 SASEGT. The CDR3 is 13 residues long. Trimming removed 6 bases at V and 3 bases at J, with 11 bases between. CDR3 in DNA: TGTGCCAGCAGCGAAACAGAGAAAGAGACCCAGTACTTC. Protein sequence: CASSETEKETQYF.

This chain joins TRBV9 and TRBJ2-3, with a weak D call TRBD2 (6 bases). Germline lookup yields CDR1 SGDLS and CDR2 YYNGEE. Trimming took off 1 base at V and 2 bases at J, with 14 bases between the two ends. The CDR3 extends over 16 amino acids. The CDR3: CASSVSGSGVTDTQYF. The CDR3 DNA sequence: TGTGCCAGCAGCGTATCGGGGTCGGGGGTCACAGATACGCAGTATTTT.

The CDR3 sequence is CASSPTSYNEQFF. The CDR3 coding sequence is TGTGCCAGCAGCCCGACAAGCTACAATGAGCAGTTCTTC. The rearrangement joins TRBV7-9 to TRBJ2-1; D not resolved. The CDR3 length is 13 residues. V gave up 5 bases and J gave up 3 bases, with 8 bases separating them. Germline lookup yields CDR1 SEHNR and CDR2 FQNEAQ (reference sequence). Filled out from reference TRBV7-9 and TRBJ2-1, the complete variable domain reads DTGVSQNPRHKITKRGQNVTFRCDPISEHNRLYWYRQTLGQGPEFLTYFQNEAQLEKSRLLSDRFSAERPKGSFSTLEIQRTEQGDSAMYLCASSPTSYNEQFFGPGTRLTVL.

V and J are TRBV19 and TRBJ2-1; perhaps TRBD2 as D (5 bases). V dropped 4 bases and J dropped 0 bases, with 10 bases sitting between them. Germline values: CDR1 LNHDA, CDR2 SQIVND (reference sequence). This CDR3 spans 15 amino acids. The chain's CDR3 is CASSSAGLSYNEQFF. DNA for the CDR3: TGTGCCAGTAGTAGCGCGGGTCTCTCCTACAATGAGCAGTTCTTC.

The chain carries TRBV5-8 and TRBJ1-4; no firm D call. The germline V and J ends were trimmed by 4 bases and 7 bases, with 14 bases remaining between them. The CDR3 is 14 amino acids. The germline gives CDR1 SGHTS, CDR2 YDEGEE. CDR3 nucleotides: TGTGCCAGCAGCCGAGGGCGCGCGGGTGAAAAACTGTTTTTT. This codes for CASSRGRAGEKLFF.

The rearrangement joins TRBV5-6 to TRBJ1-2; D is unclear. Germline V gene lookup returns CDR1 SGHDT and CDR2 YYEEEE. Trimming pared 6 bases from V and 4 bases from J, leaving 10 bases between. CDR3 size: 12 residues. CDR3 loop: CASNSQSYGYTF. The CDR3, as DNA: TGTGCCAGCAATTCTCAGTCCTATGGCTACACCTTC. Full variable domain (missing parts from reference TRBV5-6 and TRBJ1-2): DAGVTQSPTHLIKTRGQQVTLRCSPKSGHDTVSWYQQALGQGPQFIFQYYEEEERQRGNFPDRFSGHQFPNYSSELNVNALLLGDSALYLCASNSQSYGYTFGSGTRLTVV.

V gene TRBV9 combines with J gene TRBJ2-1, with D unclear. V was trimmed by 3 bases and J by 1 base, leaving 8 bases between them. Germline V gene data show CDR1 as SGDLS and CDR2 as YYNGEE. The CDR3 runs to 14 residues. The CDR3 DNA sequence: TGTGCCAGCAGCGGAGGCCCATCCTACAATGAGCAGTTCTTC. Its translation is CASSGGPSYNEQFF.

The chain uses TRBV4-1 and TRBJ2-3; 13 bases map to TRBD2. This CDR3 contains 17 residues. Germline loops: CDR1 MGHRA, CDR2 YSYEKL. The ends lost 0 bases at V and 4 bases at J; junction bases unmatched: 4. CDR3 in amino acids: CASSQEDTSGRADTQYF. CDR3 nucleotide sequence: TGCGCCAGCAGCCAAGAGGATACTAGCGGGAGGGCAGATACGCAGTATTTT.

The count of this clone is one. This chain links TRBV7-9 with TRBJ2-1; 7 bases line up with TRBD1. The CDR3 runs 16 residues. V gave up 3 bases and J gave up 3 bases; unmatched junction bases: 8. The germline CDR1 and CDR2 sequences are SEHNR and FQNEAQ (reference sequence). For the CDR3, the DNA is TGTGCCAGCAGCTTGGGTGCCGGGACAGACTACAATGAGCAGTTCTTC. It encodes CASSLGAGTDYNEQFF. Full variable domain (remainder filled in from reference TRBV7-9 and TRBJ2-1): DTGVSQNPRHKITKRGQNVTFRCDPISEHNRLYWYRQTLGQGPEFLTYFQNEAQLEKSRLLSDRFSAERPKGSFSTLEIQRTEQGDSAMYLCASSLGAGTDYNEQFFGPGTRLTVL.

This clone is a singleton in its sample. This chain uses TRBV27 with TRBJ1-4; 7 nucleotides match TRBD1. The V gene end was trimmed by 6 bases and the J gene end by 0 bases; junction bases not matched to a gene: 4. The CDR3 is 15 residues long. CDR1 is MNHEY, CDR2 SMNVEV, per germline (reference sequence). The CDR3 region has the DNA TGTGCCAGCAGGCCCGGGACAGCAACTAATGAAAAACTGTTTTTT. Residues: CASRPGTATNEKLFF. Filled out from reference TRBV27 and TRBJ1-4, the complete variable domain reads EAQVTQNPRYLITVTGKKLTVTCSQNMNHEYMSWYRQDPGLGLRQIYYSMNVEVTDKGDVPEGYKVSRKEKRNFPLILESPSPNQTSLYFCASRPGTATNEKLFFGSGTQLSVL.

The sample holds a few counts of this clone. The chain is built from TRBV4-1 and TRBJ2-2; 10 nucleotides match TRBD2. V dropped 8 bases and J dropped 0; count of bases not matched to a gene: 6. Per germline, CDR1 MGHRA and CDR2 YSYEKL. The CDR3 is 16 amino acids. CDR3 sequence: CASESGRAANTGELFF. The CDR3 DNA follows: TGCGCCAGCGAAAGCGGGAGGGCAGCGAACACCGGGGAGCTGTTTTTT.